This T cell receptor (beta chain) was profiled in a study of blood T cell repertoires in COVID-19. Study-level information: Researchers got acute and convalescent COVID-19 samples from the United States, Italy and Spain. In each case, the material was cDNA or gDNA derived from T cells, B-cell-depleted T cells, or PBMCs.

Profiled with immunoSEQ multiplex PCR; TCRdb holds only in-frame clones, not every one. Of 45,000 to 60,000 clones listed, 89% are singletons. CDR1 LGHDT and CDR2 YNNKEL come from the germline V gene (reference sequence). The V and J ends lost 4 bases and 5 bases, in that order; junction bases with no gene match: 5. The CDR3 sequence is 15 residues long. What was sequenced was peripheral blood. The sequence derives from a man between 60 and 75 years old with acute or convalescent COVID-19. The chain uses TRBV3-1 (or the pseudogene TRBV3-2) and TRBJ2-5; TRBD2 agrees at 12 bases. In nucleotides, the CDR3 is TGTGCCAGCAGCCTCCTAGCGGGGGGGCTTGAGACCCAGTACTTC. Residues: CASSLLAGGLETQYF.